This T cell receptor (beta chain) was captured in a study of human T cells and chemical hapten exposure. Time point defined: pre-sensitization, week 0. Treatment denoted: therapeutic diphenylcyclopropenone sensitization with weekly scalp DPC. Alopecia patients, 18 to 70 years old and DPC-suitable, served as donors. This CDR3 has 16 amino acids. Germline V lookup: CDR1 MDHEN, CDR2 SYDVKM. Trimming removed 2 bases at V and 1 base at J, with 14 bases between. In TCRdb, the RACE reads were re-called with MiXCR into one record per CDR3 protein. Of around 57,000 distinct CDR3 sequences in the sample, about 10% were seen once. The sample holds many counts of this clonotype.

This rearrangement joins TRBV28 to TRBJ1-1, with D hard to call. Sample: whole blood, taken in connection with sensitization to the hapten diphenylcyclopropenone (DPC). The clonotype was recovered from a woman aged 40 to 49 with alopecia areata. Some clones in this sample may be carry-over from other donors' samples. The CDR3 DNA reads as TGTGCCAGCAGTTTAGTGTTCGGCAGGAGGAACACTGAAGCTTTCTTT. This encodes CASSLVFGRRNTEAFF.